The 17 T cell receptor beta chains given below trace back to one sample, sequenced in a study of identical twins. TCRdb reprocessed the 5' RACE reads with MiXCR, giving one entry per CDR3 protein. The sample has roughly 690,000 distinct CDR3 sequences; 5.5% to 6.5% are singletons. The source material was naive T cells sorted from blood. The receptors shown here come from a young man in good health.

This clonotype showed up many times. The V call is TRBV5-6, the J call TRBJ1-1; no reliable D call. The germline V gene has CDR1 SGHDT and CDR2 YYEEEE. The CDR3 totals 12 residues. V lost 3 bases and J lost 5, with 8 bases in between. CDR3 DNA sequence: TGTGCCAGCAGCTCCAGGAGGACTGAAGCTTTCTTT. This codes for CASSSRRTEAFF. The full variable domain, rest sourced from reference TRBV5-6 and TRBJ1-1, is DAGVTQSPTHLIKTRGQQVTLRCSPKSGHDTVSWYQQALGQGPQFIFQYYEEEERQRGNFPDRFSGHQFPNYSSELNVNALLLGDSALYLCASSSRRTEAFFGQGTRLTVV.

This clonotype was detected ten times or more. V gene TRBV5-1 combines with J gene TRBJ2-7, with D possibly being TRBD1 or TRBD2 (5 bases each). This CDR3 spans 13 amino acids. The germline V gene encodes CDR1 SGHRS and CDR2 YFSETQ. Trimming pared 4 bases from V and 3 bases from J, leaving 11 bases between. This CDR3 reads CASSLGTYYEQYF. DNA for the CDR3: TGCGCCAGCAGCCTGGGGACCTACTACGAGCAGTACTTC.

This clonotype came up many times. The V and J genes are TRBV6-2 or TRBV6-3 and TRBJ2-7, with TRBD1 matching 9 bases. V lost 0 bases, J lost 2 bases, and 5 bases stayed unmatched. Germline CDR1 is MNHEY and CDR2 is SVGEGT. This CDR3 contains 16 residues. CDR3 sequence reads: CASSYSGTGLPYEQYF. CDR3 DNA: TGTGCCAGCAGTTACTCCGGGACAGGGTTACCCTACGAGCAGTACTTC.

This clonotype was counted between two and nine times. V usage is TRBV6-2 or TRBV6-3 and J usage is TRBJ2-1, with D unresolved. Trimming removed 6 bases from V and 0 bases from J, with 9 bases in between. Germline CDR1 MNHEY, CDR2 SVGEGT. The CDR3 loop spans 14 amino acids. This CDR3 is CASRDESSYNEQFF. The CDR3 DNA reads TGTGCCAGCAGGGACGAAAGCTCCTACAATGAGCAGTTCTTC.

This clonotype was seen a handful of times. For the CDR3, the DNA is TGTGCCAGCAGAGGACAGGGGACGTCGAAGCAGTACGTC. It specifies CASRGQGTSKQYV. The chain uses TRBV12-3 or TRBV12-4 and TRBJ2-7; 9 bases match TRBD1. The CDR3 runs to 13 residues. V shed 6 bases and J 8 bases; nucleotides not matched to a gene: 8.

This clonotype appeared many times. The V gene is TRBV5-1, the J gene TRBJ1-1; D gene uncertain. CDR1 is SGHRS and CDR2 is YFSETQ in the germline V gene. V gave up 4 bases and J gave up 1 base, with 17 bases separating them. CDR3 length equals 16 residues. The CDR3 nucleotides read TGCGCCAGCAGCCCGCTTCAAGGCAGGAGGAACACTGAAGCTTTCTTT. Residues: CASSPLQGRRNTEAFF.

This clonotype occurred a few times. The V call is TRBV24-1, the J call TRBJ2-5; 11 nucleotides line up with TRBD2. There are 16 residues in the CDR3. Germline-derived CDR1 and CDR2 are KGHDR and SFDVKD. Trimming at V came to 3 bases and at J to 5 bases, leaving 7 bases not matched to a gene. The CDR3 loop reads CATSDPLAGGYETQYF. The DNA of the CDR3 is TGTGCCACCAGTGATCCTCTAGCGGGAGGTTACGAGACCCAGTACTTC.

This chain uses TRBV11-1 with TRBJ2-1; 9 bases agree with TRBD1. CDR3 length equals 16 residues. V gave up 0 bases and J gave up 3 bases; unmatched junction bases: 3. Germline CDR1 SGHAT, CDR2 FQDESV (reference sequence). The DNA for the CDR3 is TGTGCCAGCAGCTTAGCGGGGACAGGGTACTACAATGAGCAGTTCTTC. It encodes CASSLAGTGYYNEQFF.

This clonotype has a handful of counts. This chain connects TRBV2 to TRBJ1-1, with unresolved D. The CDR3 runs 12 residues. V gave up 8 bases and J gave up 8 bases, with 15 bases separating them. Germline V gene sequence: CDR1 SNHLY, CDR2 FYNNEI. The CDR3 spells CASCGWSEEAFF. CDR3 nucleotides: TGTGCCAGCTGTGGATGGAGCGAAGAAGCTTTCTTT.

This clonotype appeared a few times. The V call is TRBV5-1, the J call TRBJ2-7, with 7 bases lining up with TRBD2. Unmatched junction bases numbered 4, after V lost 1 base and J lost 0 bases. CDR1 is SGHRS, CDR2 YFSETQ, per germline. The CDR3 contains 15 residues. The CDR3 DNA is TGCGCCAGCAGCTTGACAGCGGGGACCTCCTACGAGCAGTACTTC. Translation gives CASSLTAGTSYEQYF.

J is TRBJ2-3 and V is TRBV6-5; D not resolved. Trimming removed 0 bases from V and 6 bases from J, with 16 bases in between. The CDR3 length is 16 residues. The germline CDR1 and CDR2 sequences are MNHEY and SVGAGI. The CDR3 nucleotides are TGTGCCAGCAGTTACTCGTTTTCGGTATTGGCGGATACGCAGTATTTT. Translation gives CASSYSFSVLADTQYF.

This clonotype was seen a handful of times. The chain couples TRBV6-1 to TRBJ2-2, with D perhaps matching TRBD2 (6 bases). Per the germline V gene, CDR1 is MNHNS and CDR2 is SASEGT. The V end lost 9 bases, the J end lost 6 bases, and 20 bases lay between the germline ends. The CDR3 has 15 residues. In DNA form, the CDR3 reads TGTGCCAGTTGCCTGGAGGGGTCTCGGGCCGGGGAGCTGTTTTTT. It encodes CASCLEGSRAGELFF.

This clonotype was seen many times. The V gene is TRBV20-1, the J gene TRBJ1-4; D gene ambiguous. The V end lost 6 bases, the J end lost 4 bases, and 9 bases lay between the germline ends. CDR1 is DFQATT, CDR2 SNEGSKA, per germline (reference sequence). CDR3 length equals 12 residues. CDR3 sequence (DNA): TGCAGTGCCGATTTTAGTAATGAAAAACTGTTTTTT. Translated, it gives CSADFSNEKLFF.

The chain joins TRBV12-3 or TRBV12-4 to TRBJ2-4; TRBD1 or TRBD2 may be the D gene (6 bases each). CDR3 size: 18 residues. Trimming removed 1 base from V and 6 bases from J, with 22 bases in between. The CDR3 loop reads CASSLGGPGRARGNIQYF. The CDR3 bases are TGTGCCAGCAGTTTAGGGGGGCCGGGCAGGGCGCGGGGAAACATTCAGTACTTC.

This clonotype was seen at least ten times. V usage is TRBV20-1 and J usage is TRBJ2-2; tentative D call: TRBD2 (6 bases). The V end lost 3 bases, the J end lost 0 bases, and 17 bases lay between the germline ends. The CDR3 consists of 17 residues. Germline CDR1 DFQATT, CDR2 SNEGSKA (reference sequence). DNA of the CDR3: TGCAGTGCTAGGGGACTGGGTAGCGGCGCGAACACCGGGGAGCTGTTTTTT. As protein: CSARGLGSGANTGELFF.

The J gene is TRBJ2-1, the V gene TRBV12-3 or TRBV12-4; D remains unclear. V lost 0 bases and J 3 bases, leaving 9 bases between the germline ends. This CDR3 has 15 residues. The CDR3 DNA sequence: TGTGCCAGCAGTTTAGCGGGCACGCTCTACAATGAGCAGTTCTTC. It yields the protein CASSLAGTLYNEQFF.

This sequence joins TRBV9 and TRBJ2-7; 11 bases align to TRBD2. CDR1 is SGDLS, CDR2 YYNGEE, per germline. This CDR3 has 15 amino acids. Trimming at V came to 0 bases and at J to 3 bases, leaving 2 bases not matched to a gene. The chain's CDR3 is CASSVAGTSGYEQYF. DNA of the CDR3: TGTGCCAGCAGCGTAGCGGGGACTAGCGGCTACGAGCAGTACTTC.